The sequence of this T cell receptor beta chain was determined in a study of blood T cell repertoires in COVID-19. In the study overall: COVID-19 samples collected from the United States, Italy and Spain covered acute and convalescent phases.

Participants' own reports of clinical history determined their cohort assignment. Within the 2 weeks before study entry, each person in the exposed group met a COVID-19 case. Under the authors' procedure: It was from reference gene primer amplification that nucleated cell counts were estimated. Measured with immunoSEQ multiplex PCR; TCRdb has only the in-frame clones, and not every one. From that table come the V and J calls and clone size; the DNA was used to work out D and trimming. This sample has 270,000 or so clones, with 75% to 95% found just once. The CDR3 extends over 15 amino acids. Trimming cost V 7 bases and J 6 bases; bases outside gene matches: 12. CDR1 and CDR2 (germline): SGHDT, YYEEEE.

The sample was PBMCs or T cells enriched from blood (not recorded which). This clonotype originated in a man aged 35 to 55 who had been exposed to COVID-19. The V call is TRBV5-6, the J call TRBJ1-3; TRBD1 agrees at 8 bases. The CDR3 sequence is CASFERDRGANTIYF. The CDR3 region has the DNA TGTGCCAGCTTTGAACGAGACAGGGGTGCAAACACCATATATTTT.